The rows below give T cell receptor beta chains drawn from one sample of a study of blood T cell repertoires in COVID-19. Data came from immunoSEQ multiplex PCR; TCRdb stores just in-frame clones and leaves some out. In the table there are around 330,000 clones, approximately 91% of which are singletons. Sample: PBMCs or T cells enriched from blood (not recorded which). The receptors were sampled from a woman between 40 and 55 years old who had recovered from COVID-19. Each CDR3 is given with its conserved first and last residue. Each record gives: J gene, V gene, clone size, D gene, CDR3 DNA, CDR3 protein. The D gene is left open where the match is weak. The size field is filled for only some rows; it gives once, few, many or a size class.

j_call: TRBJ2-7; v_call: TRBV4-2; clone_size: .; d_call: TRBD2; cdr3_nt: TGTGCCAGCAGCCCGGCTACAAGCGGGAGCGCTATCAGCTACGAGCAGTACTTC; cdr3_aa: CASSPATSGSAISYEQYF
j_call: TRBJ1-2; v_call: TRBV7-3; clone_size: few; d_call: .; cdr3_nt: TGTGCCAGCAGCTTGGACAGTACCTATGGCTACACCTTC; cdr3_aa: CASSLDSTYGYTF
j_call: TRBJ2-2; v_call: TRBV27; clone_size: .; d_call: TRBD2; cdr3_nt: TGTGCCAGCAGTTTGAAGGCTAGCGGTTACACCGGGGAGCTGTTTTTT; cdr3_aa: CASSLKASGYTGELFF
j_call: TRBJ1-2; v_call: TRBV28; clone_size: once; d_call: .; cdr3_nt: TGTGCCAGCAGTTTGCGCCATGGATGGGCCCTGCCTAACTATGGCTACACCTTC; cdr3_aa: CASSLRHGWALPNYGYTF
j_call: TRBJ1-1; v_call: TRBV5-1; clone_size: .; d_call: TRBD1; cdr3_nt: TGCGCCAGCAGCTCGGGACAGGGGCCGATGAACACTGAAGCTTTCTTT; cdr3_aa: CASSSGQGPMNTEAFF
j_call: TRBJ1-4; v_call: TRBV9; clone_size: .; d_call: TRBD1; cdr3_nt: TGTGCCAGCAGCGTTTCCGGGACAGGGATTGAAAAACTGTTTTTT; cdr3_aa: CASSVSGTGIEKLFF
j_call: TRBJ2-5; v_call: TRBV7-2; clone_size: .; d_call: .; cdr3_nt: TGTGCCAGCAGCGGGCACAGGGTAGGGCAAGAGACCCAGTACTTC; cdr3_aa: CASSGHRVGQETQYF
j_call: TRBJ2-7; v_call: TRBV18; clone_size: .; d_call: TRBD1; cdr3_nt: TGTGCCAGCTCACCACCGTCGGGGACAGGGGATTCCGAGCAGTACTTC; cdr3_aa: CASSPPSGTGDSEQYF
j_call: TRBJ2-3; v_call: TRBV30; clone_size: .; d_call: TRBD1; cdr3_nt: TGTGCCTGGAGTTTGGGACAGACAGATACGCAGTATTTT; cdr3_aa: CAWSLGQTDTQYF
j_call: TRBJ1-2; v_call: TRBV11-2; clone_size: .; d_call: TRBD1; cdr3_nt: TGTGCCAGCAGCTTAACGGGGACAGGTTTTGGTGGCTACACCTTC; cdr3_aa: CASSLTGTGFGGYTF
j_call: TRBJ2-5; v_call: TRBV5-1; clone_size: .; d_call: TRBD1; cdr3_nt: TGCGCCAGCAGCCTACAGGGGGCAGAGACCCAGTACTTC; cdr3_aa: CASSLQGAETQYF
j_call: TRBJ2-7; v_call: TRBV24-1; clone_size: .; d_call: TRBD1; cdr3_nt: TGTGCCACCAGCGGTGGGACAGCCAGTCTGGACGAGCAGTACTTC; cdr3_aa: CATSGGTASLDEQYF
j_call: TRBJ2-2; v_call: TRBV19; clone_size: .; d_call: .; cdr3_nt: TGTGCCAGTAGTGTCGGGGGAGGCGGGGAGCTGTTTTTT; cdr3_aa: CASSVGGGGELFF
j_call: TRBJ1-1; v_call: TRBV24-1; clone_size: .; d_call: .; cdr3_nt: TGTGCCACCACAGACTGGGTGGGCACTGAAGCTTTCTTT; cdr3_aa: CATTDWVGTEAFF
j_call: TRBJ2-1; v_call: TRBV11-3; clone_size: few; d_call: TRBD2; cdr3_nt: TGTGCCAGCAGCCCAGGGACTAGCGATTACAATGAGCAGTTCTTC; cdr3_aa: CASSPGTSDYNEQFF
j_call: TRBJ1-1; v_call: TRBV6-2/TRBV6-3; clone_size: .; d_call: .; cdr3_nt: TGTGCCAGCAGTTTTATTGGCACAATGAACACTGAAGCTTTCTTT; cdr3_aa: CASSFIGTMNTEAFF
j_call: TRBJ1-6; v_call: TRBV27; clone_size: .; d_call: .; cdr3_nt: TGTGCCAACACTTTCCAGCTAGTCTATAATTCACCCCTCCACTTT; cdr3_aa: CANTFQLVYNSPLHF
j_call: TRBJ2-3; v_call: TRBV2; clone_size: .; d_call: TRBD2; cdr3_nt: TGTGCCAGCAGCTGGACTAGCATAACAGATACGCAGTATTTT; cdr3_aa: CASSWTSITDTQYF
j_call: TRBJ2-1; v_call: TRBV7-3; clone_size: .; d_call: .; cdr3_nt: TGTGCCAGCACCCCATCGGGTGGGAATGAGCAGTTCTTC; cdr3_aa: CASTPSGGNEQFF
j_call: TRBJ1-2; v_call: TRBV30; clone_size: .; d_call: .; cdr3_nt: TGTGCCTGGAGTGTTGGGGGGAAGGACTATGGCTACACCTTC; cdr3_aa: CAWSVGGKDYGYTF
j_call: TRBJ2-3; v_call: TRBV19; clone_size: .; d_call: .; cdr3_nt: TGTGCCAGCGCGACAGGCGGAGGTATCAGCACAGATACGCAGTATTTT; cdr3_aa: CASATGGGISTDTQYF
j_call: TRBJ2-1; v_call: TRBV5-4; clone_size: .; d_call: .; cdr3_nt: TGTGCCAGCAGCTTAACCCTAGCTAATAATGAGCAGTTCTTC; cdr3_aa: CASSLTLANNEQFF
j_call: TRBJ1-5; v_call: TRBV27; clone_size: .; d_call: .; cdr3_nt: TGTGCCAGCAGTAATTTAGGACTGCTGGATAGCAATCAGCCCCAGCATTTT; cdr3_aa: CASSNLGLLDSNQPQHF
j_call: TRBJ1-2; v_call: TRBV6-2/TRBV6-3; clone_size: .; d_call: TRBD1; cdr3_nt: TGTGCCAGCAGTTCGGGCAGGGGGCTGGATGGCTACACCTTC; cdr3_aa: CASSSGRGLDGYTF
j_call: TRBJ1-5; v_call: TRBV30; clone_size: .; d_call: .; cdr3_nt: TGTGCCTGGGGGACGTTAGCCAATCAGCCCCAGCATTTT; cdr3_aa: CAWGTLANQPQHF
j_call: TRBJ2-7; v_call: TRBV5-6; clone_size: .; d_call: TRBD1; cdr3_nt: TGTGCCAGCAGCCAAGGACAGGGGTCCTACGAGCAGTACTTC; cdr3_aa: CASSQGQGSYEQYF
j_call: TRBJ2-1; v_call: TRBV2; clone_size: .; d_call: .; cdr3_nt: TGTGCCAGCCGAGCCCGGACAGATCTCTACAATGAGCAGTTCTTC; cdr3_aa: CASRARTDLYNEQFF
j_call: TRBJ2-2; v_call: TRBV6-5; clone_size: .; d_call: TRBD1; cdr3_nt: TGTGCCAGCACACTGGGCAGGGGGAATACCGGGGAGCTGTTTTTT; cdr3_aa: CASTLGRGNTGELFF
j_call: TRBJ1-2; v_call: TRBV4-3; clone_size: once; d_call: TRBD1; cdr3_nt: TGCGCCAGCAGCCAAGGTAGAGGGGGCGGATCTAACTATGGCTACACCTTC; cdr3_aa: CASSQGRGGGSNYGYTF
j_call: TRBJ1-4; v_call: TRBV19; clone_size: .; d_call: .; cdr3_nt: TGTGCCAGTAGTATAAGTTGGACAGCCGAAAAACTGTTTTTT; cdr3_aa: CASSISWTAEKLFF
j_call: TRBJ2-7; v_call: TRBV9; clone_size: .; d_call: TRBD1; cdr3_nt: TGTGCCAGCAGCGTAGGGACAGGGGACTACTACGAGCAGTACTTC; cdr3_aa: CASSVGTGDYYEQYF
j_call: TRBJ2-2; v_call: TRBV2; clone_size: .; d_call: .; cdr3_nt: TGTGCCAGCAGTGGTCTACCGCGCGCGGTCGGGGAGCTGTTTTTT; cdr3_aa: CASSGLPRAVGELFF
j_call: TRBJ2-1; v_call: TRBV27; clone_size: .; d_call: .; cdr3_nt: TGTGCCAGCAGCCTCCCGCGGGTGGGCTACAATGAGCAGTTCTTC; cdr3_aa: CASSLPRVGYNEQFF
j_call: TRBJ2-1; v_call: TRBV21-1; clone_size: .; d_call: .; cdr3_nt: TGTGCCAGCAGCAGACTTCCGGGACAGTTCTACAATGAGCAGTTCTTC; cdr3_aa: CASSRLPGQFYNEQFF
j_call: TRBJ2-1; v_call: TRBV28; clone_size: .; d_call: .; cdr3_nt: TGTGCCAGCAGCCCATCGGACAGCGATGAGCAGTTCTTC; cdr3_aa: CASSPSDSDEQFF
j_call: TRBJ2-1; v_call: TRBV28; clone_size: .; d_call: .; cdr3_nt: TGTGCCAGCAGTCCCTTCCGGGGAAGGGGGAATGAGCAGTTCTTC; cdr3_aa: CASSPFRGRGNEQFF
j_call: TRBJ2-2; v_call: TRBV5-1; clone_size: .; d_call: .; cdr3_nt: TGCGCCAGCGGCCATCAGGGGCAGATGAACACCGGGGAGCTGTTTTTT; cdr3_aa: CASGHQGQMNTGELFF
j_call: TRBJ1-6; v_call: TRBV28; clone_size: .; d_call: TRBD1; cdr3_nt: TGTGCCAGCAGTCGCGGGACAGGGAAAAGCTCCTATAATTCACCCCTCCACTTT; cdr3_aa: CASSRGTGKSSYNSPLHF
j_call: TRBJ1-1; v_call: TRBV3-1/TRBV3-2; clone_size: .; d_call: TRBD1; cdr3_nt: TGTGCCAGCAGCCGAGGACAGGGTACTGAAGCTTTCTTT; cdr3_aa: CASSRGQGTEAFF
j_call: TRBJ2-7; v_call: TRBV7-2; clone_size: .; d_call: .; cdr3_nt: TGTGCCAGCAGCTCCCGGGCGGGTAGAGCCTACGAGCAGTACTTC; cdr3_aa: CASSSRAGRAYEQYF
j_call: TRBJ1-2; v_call: TRBV7-2; clone_size: .; d_call: TRBD1; cdr3_nt: TGTGCCAGCAGCCCCGGGACAGGGCGATATGGCTACACCTTC; cdr3_aa: CASSPGTGRYGYTF